Listed here is a single T cell receptor (beta chain). This sample was taken from a study of blood T cell repertoires in COVID-19. Germline assignment: CDR1 SGHTA and CDR2 FQGTGA. The germline V and J ends were trimmed by 1 base and 4 bases, with 11 bases remaining between them. The CDR3 totals 15 residues. Participants were aged about 18 to 100 years from about 25 US areas. Cohort 3 donors counted as recovered after two negative PCRs, clearance, or resolved symptoms. Original handling: Amplifying reference gene primers gave estimates of nucleated cell counts. Using immunoSEQ multiplex PCR, the repertoire was profiled, and TCRdb retains in-frame clones only, with some absent. V, J and clone size are those of that table, while D and trimming were read from the DNA. The table includes some 160,000 clones, around 84% detected once.

What was sequenced was PBMCs or T cells enriched from blood (not recorded which). This clonotype originated in a woman between 45 and 65 years old who had recovered from COVID-19. The chain uses TRBV7-3 and TRBJ2-1; tentative D call: TRBD1 (7 bases). CDR3 amino acids: CASSLSAGGYNEQFF. The CDR3 DNA follows: TGTGCCAGCAGCTTAAGCGCAGGGGGGTACAATGAGCAGTTCTTC.